These 13 T cell receptor beta chains share one sample of origin, sequenced in a study of vaccination effects on CD4 cells after COVID-19. Generated by immunoSEQ multiplex PCR, the TCRdb table keeps only in-frame clones and is missing some. The data contain tens of thousands of clones, roughly 70% of them singletons. Sequencing in the ViraFEST assay came after antigen-specific CD4+ T cells had been expanded with viral peptide pools, which were used to stimulate PBMC. Isolation of CD4+ T cells took place after approximately 10 days of culture. Previously uninfected by SARS-CoV-2, the vaccine recipients also showed negative nucleocapsid antibodies. Their antigens are not known. The input for sequencing was CD4+ T cells from PBMCs cultured with HCoV-NL63 spike peptides, taken before COVID-19 vaccination. All receptors derive from a human donor who received a COVID-19 vaccine.

The rearrangement joins TRBV27 to TRBJ1-2; D is uncertain. Germline CDR1 reads MNHEY; CDR2 reads SMNVEV (reference sequence). V was pared by 0 bases and J by 3 bases, with 5 bases between. The CDR3 totals 13 residues. CDR3 DNA sequence: TGTGCCAGCAGTTTATCCCCGGACTATGGCTACACCTTC. As protein: CASSLSPDYGYTF.

In this sample, this clone turned up a few times. The chain couples TRBV25-1 to TRBJ2-3, with TRBD1 identical over 7 bases. V was clipped by 11 bases and J by 3 bases; unmatched bases: 14. The CDR3 consists of 15 residues. Germline V gene data show CDR1 as MGHDK and CDR2 as SYGVNS. The CDR3 is CAAQRSPGGTDTQYF. The CDR3 DNA follows: TGTGCCGCTCAGAGAAGTCCAGGGGGTACAGATACGCAGTATTTT.

This rearrangement joins TRBV3-1 (or the pseudogene TRBV3-2) to TRBJ1-6; D ambiguous. The CDR3 runs to 12 residues. Germline V gene data show CDR1 as LGHDT and CDR2 as YNNKEL (reference sequence). Trimming pared 1 base from V and 10 bases from J, leaving 5 bases between. CDR3 in amino acids: CASSQGASPLHF. In nucleotides, the CDR3 is TGTGCCAGCAGCCAAGGGGCCTCACCCCTCCACTTT.

CDR3 amino acids: CASSLAGTLSNQPQHF. The CDR3 DNA is TGTGCCAGCAGCTTGGCAGGTACCCTTAGCAATCAGCCCCAGCATTTT. This chain joins TRBV5-5 and TRBJ1-5, with D hard to call. V was shortened by 0 bases and J by 0 bases, with 10 bases between the two germline ends. Germline CDR1 is SGHKS and CDR2 is YYEKEE (reference sequence). The length of the CDR3 is 16 residues.

The chain carries TRBV6-1 and TRBJ1-1; the D gene is possibly TRBD1 (5 bases). This CDR3 region has 18 residues. CDR1 and CDR2 (germline): MNHNS, SASEGT. Trimming pared 4 bases from V and 2 bases from J, leaving 23 bases between. CDR3 in amino acids: CASSVSGLRGGFNTEAFF. CDR3 in DNA: TGTGCCAGCAGTGTCTCGGGACTCCGGGGGGGATTTAACACTGAAGCTTTCTTT.

The chain is built from TRBV27 and TRBJ2-5, with 9 nucleotides matching TRBD1. The V and J ends lost 3 bases and 1 base, in that order; junction bases with no gene match: 3. CDR1 and CDR2 from the germline V gene are MNHEY and SMNVEV (reference sequence). The CDR3 consists of 15 residues. CDR3 bases: TGTGCCAGCAGTTTCGGACAGGGGACCCAAGAGACCCAGTACTTC. Translated: CASSFGQGTQETQYF.

This clone was found once. This sequence joins TRBV2 and TRBJ2-1; tentatively, D is TRBD1 (6 bases). Germline loops: CDR1 SNHLY, CDR2 FYNNEI. The ends were cut back, 7 bases at V and 4 bases at J, with 14 bases in the middle. The CDR3 is 14 residues long. CDR3 region: CASKAGELYNEQFF. The CDR3 bases are TGTGCCAGCAAGGCAGGGGAGTTGTACAATGAGCAGTTCTTC.

The chain combines TRBV6-1 with TRBJ1-2; D uncertain. The germline V and J ends were trimmed by 1 base and 7 bases, with 13 bases remaining between them. The CDR3 has 14 residues. Germline CDR1 reads MNHNS; CDR2 reads SASEGT. The CDR3 DNA is TGTGCCAGCAGTGAAGTCGGGCGTCCGGCTGGCTACACCTTC. This gives the protein CASSEVGRPAGYTF.

The gene calls are TRBV19 and TRBJ2-3; the D is unclear. Germline V gene sequence: CDR1 LNHDA, CDR2 SQIVND (reference sequence). This CDR3 has 15 residues. The germline V and J ends were trimmed by 1 base and 3 bases, with 11 bases remaining between them. CDR3 region: CASSIGGQVTDTQYF. The CDR3 nucleotides are TGTGCCAGTAGTATAGGCGGCCAGGTTACAGATACGCAGTATTTT.

By sample fraction, this clone is medium-sized. CDR3 region: CASSFLGGEQYF. The CDR3 coding sequence is TGTGCCAGCAGCTTTCTCGGGGGCGAGCAGTACTTC. This chain joins TRBV7-9 and TRBJ2-7; D possibly corresponds to TRBD2 (6 bases). CDR3 size: 12 residues. V dropped 3 bases and J dropped 6 bases, with 9 bases sitting between them. The germline V gene has CDR1 SEHNR and CDR2 FQNEAQ (reference sequence).

The chain carries TRBV5-6 and TRBJ1-6, with 9 bases lining up with TRBD1. J gave up 7 bases and V 1 base, and 6 bases lay outside the gene matches. CDR1 is SGHDT and CDR2 is YYEEEE in the germline V gene. The CDR3 totals 16 residues. CDR3 loop: CASSLKRTGVNSPLHF. DNA for the CDR3: TGTGCCAGCAGCTTGAAGCGGACAGGGGTGAATTCACCCCTCCACTTT.

The CDR3 DNA follows: TGCGCCAGCAGTCCTTCCACAGGGTTAAGAAGGACTGAAGCTTTCTTT. Protein sequence: CASSPSTGLRRTEAFF. The rearrangement joins TRBV5-1 to TRBJ1-1, with D maybe TRBD1 (6 bases). This CDR3 is 16 amino acids long. Trimming took off 5 bases at V and 5 bases at J, with 22 bases between the two ends. CDR1 is SGHRS, CDR2 YFSETQ, per germline.

V and J are TRBV7-9 and TRBJ2-1; 10 nucleotides align to TRBD2. Germline loops: CDR1 SEHNR, CDR2 FQNEAQ (reference sequence). The CDR3 consists of 15 residues. The J segment lost 4 bases and the V segment lost 5 bases, leaving 5 bases of the junction unmatched. CDR3 protein: CASSANSGGYNEQFF. DNA for the CDR3: TGTGCCAGCAGCGCGAATAGCGGGGGGTACAATGAGCAGTTCTTC.